This passage covers 23 T cell receptor beta chains from one sample sequenced in a study of identical twins. Via MiXCR, TCRdb re-called the 5' RACE reads, giving one row per CDR3 protein. The table lists a few hundred thousand distinct CDR3 sequences, roughly 15% of them singletons. The sample was also linked to a second study, of yellow fever vaccine responses in identical twins.

Sequenced material: CD4+ T cells sorted from blood. The receptors shown here come from a woman under 30 in good health.

This clonotype has only a few counts. The rearrangement uses TRBV28 and TRBJ2-1, with TRBD1 matching 12 bases. With V trimmed by 5 bases and J by 4 bases, 9 bases remained unmatched. This CDR3 contains 17 residues. Germline V gene lookup returns CDR1 MDHEN and CDR2 SYDVKM. The CDR3 spells CASSPNPGQGAYNEQFF. In nucleotides, the CDR3 is TGTGCCAGCAGTCCCAACCCGGGACAGGGGGCATACAATGAGCAGTTCTTC.

The genes are TRBV27 and TRBJ2-2, with 10 bases fitting TRBD2. The CDR3 runs 16 residues. V gave up 3 bases and J gave up 3 bases; unmatched junction bases: 4. In germline, CDR1 is MNHEY, CDR2 SMNVEV (reference sequence). CDR3 residues: CASSFLAGAYTGELFF. The CDR3 bases are TGTGCCAGCAGTTTTCTAGCGGGAGCTTACACCGGGGAGCTGTTTTTT.

This clonotype has a handful of counts. The chain employs TRBV4-1 and TRBJ2-1; D gene ambiguous. In germline, CDR1 is MGHRA, CDR2 YSYEKL. This CDR3 is built from 11 residues. V shed 0 bases and J shed 11 bases, with 5 bases lying between them. CDR3 sequence reads: CASSQDGQQFF. The DNA for the CDR3 is TGCGCCAGCAGCCAAGACGGTCAGCAGTTCTTC.

The V call is TRBV28, the J call TRBJ2-1; TRBD2 matches at 13 bases. J lost 6 bases, V lost 7 bases, and 12 bases had no gene match. Germline values: CDR1 MDHEN, CDR2 SYDVKM. The CDR3 spans 17 residues. CDR3 amino acids: CASTTGLAGARGNEQFF. The CDR3 DNA reads TGTGCCAGCACCACCGGACTAGCGGGAGCCAGAGGCAATGAGCAGTTCTTC. The variable domain in full, with the rest retrieved from reference TRBV28 and TRBJ2-1, is DVKVTQSSRYLVKRTGEKVFLECVQDMDHENMFWYRQDPGLGLRLIYFSYDVKMKEKGDIPEGYSVSREKKERFSLILESASTNQTSMYLCASTTGLAGARGNEQFFGPGTRLTVL.

A few counts support this clonotype. The chain joins TRBV29-1 to TRBJ1-1, with no clear D. From germline, CDR1 is SQVTM and CDR2 ANQGSEA. The CDR3 is made up of 12 amino acids. V dropped 4 bases and J dropped 3 bases, with 9 bases sitting between them. CDR3 residues: CSVGQADTEAFF. In DNA form, the CDR3 reads TGCAGCGTTGGGCAAGCGGACACTGAAGCTTTCTTT.

The rearrangement links TRBV20-1 to TRBJ2-5, with D unclear. The CDR3 loop spans 12 amino acids. Germline lookup yields CDR1 DFQATT and CDR2 SNEGSKA (reference sequence). V dropped 3 bases and J dropped 3 bases, with 8 bases sitting between them. The CDR3 DNA reads as TGCAGTGCTAGGTCGCTAGAAGAGACCCAGTACTTC. Encoded protein: CSARSLEETQYF.

Many counts were recorded for this clonotype. The rearrangement links TRBV20-1 to TRBJ2-2; 10 positions agree with TRBD2. Looked up from germline, CDR1 is DFQATT and CDR2 is SNEGSKA (reference sequence). Trimming removed 0 bases from V and 7 bases from J; junction bases left unmatched: 8. The CDR3 sequence is 16 residues long. CDR3 sequence reads: CSARESSGSGGGELFF. For the CDR3, the DNA is TGCAGTGCTAGAGAATCTAGCGGGAGCGGAGGCGGGGAGCTGTTTTTT.

This clonotype was counted a few times. The chain uses TRBV29-1 and TRBJ2-1, with TRBD1 matching over 10 bases. This CDR3 region has 13 residues. V was pared by 4 bases and J by 6 bases, with 3 bases of the junction left unmatched. Per germline, CDR1 SQVTM and CDR2 ANQGSEA. For the CDR3, the DNA is TGCAGCGTTGCCGGGACAGGGGTCAATGAGCAGTTCTTC. Translating gives CSVAGTGVNEQFF.

The rearrangement joins TRBV10-3 to TRBJ2-3; 7 bases agree with TRBD1. Germline V lookup: CDR1 ENHRY, CDR2 SYGVKD. V lost 0 bases and J lost 3; bases outside the gene matches: 0. This CDR3 spans 14 amino acids. CDR3 sequence reads: CAISESTGTDTQYF. The CDR3 DNA reads TGTGCCATCAGTGAGTCGACAGGGACAGATACGCAGTATTTT.

This rearrangement joins TRBV7-6 to TRBJ2-5; 7 bases match TRBD1. Germline values: CDR1 SGHVS, CDR2 FNYEAQ. This CDR3 contains 13 residues. The V and J ends lost 6 bases and 12 bases, in that order; junction bases with no gene match: 13. The DNA for the CDR3 is TGTGCCAGCAGTCCCGGACAGGCCATTCGGAAGTACTTC. Amino acids: CASSPGQAIRKYF.

This chain links TRBV10-3 with TRBJ2-5; 12 bases line up with TRBD2. CDR3 length: 15 amino acids. V shed 6 bases, J shed 1 base, and the junction held 3 bases outside the gene matches. Germline V lookup: CDR1 ENHRY, CDR2 SYGVKD. The CDR3 bases are TGTGCCATCAGGTCTAGCGGGGGGGCCCAAGAGACCCAGTACTTC. Residues: CAIRSSGGAQETQYF.

The chain employs TRBV20-1 and TRBJ2-1; 10 nucleotides match TRBD2. The CDR3 is 18 amino acids. Germline V gives CDR1 DFQATT, CDR2 SNEGSKA (reference sequence). J was trimmed by 0 bases and V by 6 bases; bases with no gene match: 14. CDR3 protein: CSARRLAGATSSYNEQFF. CDR3 DNA: TGCAGTGCCCGACGGCTAGCGGGAGCGACGAGCTCCTACAATGAGCAGTTCTTC.

The rearrangement uses TRBV10-2 and TRBJ2-2, with TRBD1 as a possible D gene (5 bases). This CDR3 is built from 15 residues. CDR1 and CDR2 from the germline V gene are WSHSY and SAAADI. V was clipped by 5 bases and J by 6 bases, with 16 bases between them. This CDR3 reads CASSHGASLAGELFF. As DNA, the CDR3 is TGCGCCAGCAGTCATGGGGCCTCGCTCGCCGGGGAGCTGTTTTTT.

This clonotype has only a few counts. This sequence joins TRBV12-3 or TRBV12-4 and TRBJ2-7; tentatively, D is TRBD1 or TRBD2 (5 bases each). The V end lost 5 bases, the J end lost 5 bases, and 10 bases lay between the germline ends. The CDR3 is 12 amino acids. CDR3 sequence reads: CASSVGTHEQYF. As DNA, the CDR3 is TGTGCCAGCAGTGTCGGGACCCACGAGCAGTACTTC.

The rearrangement joins TRBV12-3 or TRBV12-4 to TRBJ2-3; D is uncertain. This CDR3 contains 12 residues. Trimming removed 8 bases from V and 5 bases from J, with 11 bases in between. DNA of the CDR3: TGTGCCAGCCGGGTGGGGATAGATACGCAGTATTTT. Its protein is CASRVGIDTQYF.

This clonotype was counted between two and nine times. This sequence joins TRBV7-2 and TRBJ2-7, with a possible D match to TRBD2 (5 bases). This CDR3 is built from 15 residues. V lost 3 bases, J lost 3 bases, and 15 bases lay in between. In germline, CDR1 is SGHTA, CDR2 FQGNSA. The DNA of the CDR3 is TGTGCCAGCAGCTTTGTCGTCGACCGGGACTACGAGCAGTACTTC. This gives the protein CASSFVVDRDYEQYF.

The chain has TRBV15 and TRBJ2-5; a weak D match, TRBD2 (6 bases). This CDR3 comprises 16 residues. V dropped 4 bases and J dropped 5 bases, with 20 bases sitting between them. The V gene's germline CDR1 is LNHNV and CDR2 YYDKDF (reference sequence). CDR3 amino acids: CATSTRDGGMIETQYF. In DNA, the CDR3 is TGTGCCACCAGCACAAGAGACGGAGGGATGATCGAGACCCAGTACTTC.

The chain has TRBV10-3 and TRBJ2-7, with D unresolved. CDR1 is ENHRY and CDR2 is SYGVKD in the germline V gene. Trimming stripped 0 bases from V and 5 bases from J, with 5 bases between. There are 12 residues in the CDR3. The CDR3 DNA is TGTGCCATCAGTGAGTCTAAGAACGAGCAGTACTTC. It encodes CAISESKNEQYF.

This clonotype has more than one count but fewer than ten. The V call is TRBV12-3 or TRBV12-4, the J call TRBJ2-3, with 10 bases fitting TRBD2. This CDR3 spans 14 amino acids. Trimming at V came to 6 bases and at J to 4 bases, leaving 4 bases not matched to a gene. The CDR3 DNA follows: TGTGCCAGCAGAGTAGCGGGAGGCCCAGATACGCAGTATTTT. Its protein product is CASRVAGGPDTQYF.

The V call is TRBV2, the J call TRBJ2-1; weak D call: TRBD2 (5 bases). V lost 3 bases, J lost 3 bases, and 15 bases lay in between. The CDR3 spans 16 residues. Germline V lookup: CDR1 SNHLY, CDR2 FYNNEI. The CDR3 protein is CASSDLQTGFYNEQFF. CDR3 DNA: TGTGCCAGCAGTGACTTACAAACGGGATTCTACAATGAGCAGTTCTTC.

This clonotype occurred a few times. The rearrangement joins TRBV28 to TRBJ2-2; D not certain. Trimming removed 5 bases at V and 0 bases at J, with 7 bases between. CDR3 length: 14 amino acids. Per the germline V gene, CDR1 is MDHEN and CDR2 is SYDVKM. The CDR3 spells CASSLYTNTGELFF. The CDR3 nucleotides read TGTGCCAGCAGTCTTTACACGAACACCGGGGAGCTGTTTTTT.

A note on this clonotype: One junction end disagrees with the germline gene, perhaps due to a read error. This chain joins TRBV7-2 and TRBJ2-3; D is unclear. This CDR3 has 12 amino acids. Germline V gene sequence: CDR1 SGHTA, CDR2 FQGNSA. The CDR3 nucleotides read TGTGCCAGCAGCTTCCGCACAGATTCGCAGTATTTT. This encodes CASSFRTDSQYF.

This clonotype was picked up a small number of times. The chain is built from TRBV15 and TRBJ2-1; 9 bases fit TRBD1. V gave up 0 bases and J gave up 3 bases; unmatched junction bases: 6. The germline V gene has CDR1 LNHNV and CDR2 YYDKDF (reference sequence). The CDR3 length is 17 residues. The CDR3 bases are TGTGCCACCAGCAGAGAGGTAACGACAGGGGGCTACAATGAGCAGTTCTTC. This encodes CATSREVTTGGYNEQFF.